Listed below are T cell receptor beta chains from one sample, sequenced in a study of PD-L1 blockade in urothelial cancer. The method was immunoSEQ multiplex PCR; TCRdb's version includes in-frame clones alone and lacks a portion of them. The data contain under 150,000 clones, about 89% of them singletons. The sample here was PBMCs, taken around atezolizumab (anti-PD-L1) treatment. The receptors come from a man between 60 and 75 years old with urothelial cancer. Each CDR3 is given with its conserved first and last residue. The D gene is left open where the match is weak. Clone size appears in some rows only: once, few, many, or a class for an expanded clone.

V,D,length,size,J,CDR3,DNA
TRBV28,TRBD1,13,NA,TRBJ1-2,CASSSPGQGGYTF,TGTGCCAGCAGTTCGCCGGGACAGGGCGGCTACACCTTC
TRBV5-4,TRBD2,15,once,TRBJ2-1,CASSVAGGSYNEQFF,TGTGCCAGCAGCGTAGCGGGGGGCTCCTACAATGAGCAGTTCTTC
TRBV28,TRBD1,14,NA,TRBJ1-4,CASSFGQGNEKLFF,TGTGCCAGCAGTTTCGGACAGGGTAATGAAAAACTGTTTTTT
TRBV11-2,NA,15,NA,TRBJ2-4,CASSFYQGTGNIQYF,TGTGCCAGCAGCTTTTACCAGGGGACGGGAAACATTCAGTACTTC
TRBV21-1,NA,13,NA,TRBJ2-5,CASSKAALETQYF,TGTGCCAGCAGCAAAGCGGCTTTAGAGACCCAGTACTTC
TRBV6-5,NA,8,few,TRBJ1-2,CATQGYTF,TGTGCCACCCAAGGCTACACCTTC
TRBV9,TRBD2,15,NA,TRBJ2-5,CASSGGTSWEETQYF,TGTGCCAGCAGCGGAGGGACTAGCTGGGAAGAGACCCAGTACTTC
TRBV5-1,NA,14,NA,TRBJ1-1,CASSTSGMDTEAFF,TGCGCCAGCAGCACCTCAGGGATGGACACTGAAGCTTTCTTT
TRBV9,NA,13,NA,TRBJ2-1,CASSASTYNEQFF,TGTGCCAGCAGTGCTAGTACCTACAATGAGCAGTTCTTC
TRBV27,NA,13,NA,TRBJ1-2,CASAPGGNYGYTF,TGTGCCAGCGCCCCCGGGGGTAACTATGGCTACACCTTC
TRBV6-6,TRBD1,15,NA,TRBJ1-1,CASSTHPGGVTEAFF,TGTGCCAGCAGTACCCATCCAGGGGGCGTGACTGAAGCTTTCTTT
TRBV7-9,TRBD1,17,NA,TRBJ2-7,CASSSRGAQTGVYEQYF,TGTGCCAGCAGCTCAAGAGGGGCCCAGACAGGGGTCTACGAGCAGTACTTC
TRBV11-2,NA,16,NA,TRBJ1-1,CASSLVSWGVNTEAFF,TGTGCCAGCAGCTTAGTATCCTGGGGAGTGAACACTGAAGCTTTCTTT
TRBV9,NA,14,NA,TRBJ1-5,CASSLGWGHQPQHF,TGTGCCAGCAGCCTTGGATGGGGGCATCAGCCCCAGCATTTT
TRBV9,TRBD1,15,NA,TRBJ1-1,CASSEGGTGSTEAFF,TGTGCCAGCAGCGAGGGGGGGACAGGGAGCACTGAAGCTTTCTTT
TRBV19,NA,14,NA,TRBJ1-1,CASSTGQRGTEAFF,TGTGCCAGTAGTACCGGACAGAGGGGCACTGAAGCTTTCTTT
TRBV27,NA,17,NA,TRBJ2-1,CASSLIGGSQSYNEQFF,TGTGCCAGCAGTTTAATAGGAGGGTCCCAATCCTACAATGAGCAGTTCTTC
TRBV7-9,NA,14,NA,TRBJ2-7,CASSIEGHRVRQYF,TGTGCCAGCAGTATAGAAGGCCACAGGGTTCGGCAGTACTTC
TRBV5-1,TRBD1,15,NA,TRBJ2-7,CASSLDRGFSYEQYF,TGCGCCAGCAGCTTGGACAGGGGTTTTTCCTACGAGCAGTACTTC
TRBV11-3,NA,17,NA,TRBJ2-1,CASSSEAGGLSYNEQFF,TGTGCCAGCAGCTCCGAGGCCGGGGGGCTCTCCTACAATGAGCAGTTCTTC
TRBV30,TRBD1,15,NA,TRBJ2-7,CAWSVAGQVRYEQYF,TGTGCCTGGAGTGTCGCGGGACAGGTACGCTACGAGCAGTACTTC
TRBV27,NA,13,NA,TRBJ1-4,CASSGQNDEKLFF,TGTGCCAGTTCCGGACAAAATGATGAAAAACTGTTTTTT
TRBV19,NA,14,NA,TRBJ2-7,CASSIAGQTYEQYF,TGTGCCAGTAGTATTGCAGGACAGACCTACGAGCAGTACTTC
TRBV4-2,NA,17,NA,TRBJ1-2,CASSQDWLGQGLDGYTF,TGTGCCAGCAGCCAAGATTGGTTAGGCCAGGGGCTCGATGGCTACACCTTC
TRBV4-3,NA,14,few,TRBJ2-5,CASSQGRGQETQYF,TGCGCCAGCAGCCAAGGGAGAGGGCAGGAGACCCAGTACTTC
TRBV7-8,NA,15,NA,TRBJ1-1,CASSLDLYMNTEAFF,TGTGCCAGCAGCTTAGATCTGTATATGAACACTGAAGCTTTCTTT
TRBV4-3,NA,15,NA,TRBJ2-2,CASSLRREGAGELFF,TGCGCCAGCAGCCTAAGGAGGGAAGGCGCCGGGGAGCTGTTTTTT
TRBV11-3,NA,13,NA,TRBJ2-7,CASSLRGGVEQYF,TGTGCCAGCAGCTTAAGAGGGGGGGTTGAGCAGTACTTC
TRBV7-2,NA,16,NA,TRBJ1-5,CASSWGGSANNQPQHF,TGTGCCAGCAGCTGGGGAGGGAGTGCCAACAATCAGCCCCAGCATTTT
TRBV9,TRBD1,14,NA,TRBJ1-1,CASSVGQGWTEAFF,TGTGCCAGCAGCGTCGGACAGGGGTGGACTGAAGCTTTCTTT
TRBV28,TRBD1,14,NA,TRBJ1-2,CASSLGQGARGYTF,TGTGCCAGCAGTTTAGGACAGGGGGCGAGAGGCTACACCTTC
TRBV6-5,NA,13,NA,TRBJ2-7,CASSPLKPHEQYF,TGTGCCAGCAGTCCCCTGAAGCCCCACGAGCAGTACTTC
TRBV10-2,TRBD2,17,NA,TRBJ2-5,CASSHMTSGREGETQYF,TGCGCCAGCAGCCACATGACTAGCGGGAGGGAGGGAGAGACCCAGTACTTC
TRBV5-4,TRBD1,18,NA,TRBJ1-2,CASSLELVTGARDYGYTF,TGTGCCAGCAGCTTGGAGCTGGTGACAGGGGCGAGGGACTATGGCTACACCTTC
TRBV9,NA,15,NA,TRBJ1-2,CASSVREGLSYGYTF,TGTGCCAGCAGCGTAAGGGAGGGGCTGTCTTATGGCTACACCTTC
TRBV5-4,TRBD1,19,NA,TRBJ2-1,CASSNMPGQRPSPDNEQFF,TGTGCCAGCAGCAACATGCCGGGACAGCGACCCTCCCCAGACAATGAGCAGTTCTTC